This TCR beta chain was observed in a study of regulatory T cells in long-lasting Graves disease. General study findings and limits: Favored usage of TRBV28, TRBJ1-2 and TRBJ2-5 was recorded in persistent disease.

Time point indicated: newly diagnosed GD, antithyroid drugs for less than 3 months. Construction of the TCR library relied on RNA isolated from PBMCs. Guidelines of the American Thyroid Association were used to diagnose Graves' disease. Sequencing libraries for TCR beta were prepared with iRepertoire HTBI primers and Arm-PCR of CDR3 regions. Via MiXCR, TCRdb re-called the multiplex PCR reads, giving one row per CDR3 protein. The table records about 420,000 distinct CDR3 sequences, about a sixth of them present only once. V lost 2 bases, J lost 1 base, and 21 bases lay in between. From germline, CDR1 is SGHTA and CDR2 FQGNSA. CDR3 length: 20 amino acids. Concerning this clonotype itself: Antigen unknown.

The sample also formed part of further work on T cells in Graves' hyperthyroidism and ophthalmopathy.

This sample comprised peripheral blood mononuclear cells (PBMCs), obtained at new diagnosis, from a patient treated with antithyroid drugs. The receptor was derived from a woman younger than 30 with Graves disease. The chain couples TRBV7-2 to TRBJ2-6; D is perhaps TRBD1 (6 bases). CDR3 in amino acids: CASSLFRGLGSQSGANVLTF. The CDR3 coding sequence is TGTGCCAGCAGCTTATTCAGGGGTCTTGGCTCGCAGTCTGGGGCCAACGTCCTGACTTTC.